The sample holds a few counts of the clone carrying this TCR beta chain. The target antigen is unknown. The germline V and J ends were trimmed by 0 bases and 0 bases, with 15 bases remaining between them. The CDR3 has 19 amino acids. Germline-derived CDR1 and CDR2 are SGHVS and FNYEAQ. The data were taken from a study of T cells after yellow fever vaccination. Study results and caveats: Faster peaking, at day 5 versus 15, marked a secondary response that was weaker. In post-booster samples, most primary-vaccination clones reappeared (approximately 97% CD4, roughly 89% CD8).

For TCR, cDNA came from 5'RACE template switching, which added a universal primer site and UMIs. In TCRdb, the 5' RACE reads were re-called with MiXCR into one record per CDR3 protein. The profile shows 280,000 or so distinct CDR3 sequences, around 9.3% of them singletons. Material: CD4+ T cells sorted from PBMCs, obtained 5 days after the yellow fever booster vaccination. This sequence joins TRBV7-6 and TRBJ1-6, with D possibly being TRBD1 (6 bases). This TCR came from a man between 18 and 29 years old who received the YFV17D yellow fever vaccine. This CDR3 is CASSLAPAGASSYNSPLHF. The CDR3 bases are TGTGCCAGCAGCTTAGCCCCGGCAGGGGCAAGCTCCTATAATTCACCCCTCCACTTT.